This T cell receptor (beta chain) stems from a study of blood T cell repertoires in COVID-19. For the study at large: The samples span acute and convalescent COVID-19 from the United States, Italy and Spain. Sources were T cells, B-cell-depleted T cells, or PBMCs; the material itself was cDNA or gDNA.

This clone was seen a handful of times. TCRdb's table, derived via immunoSEQ multiplex PCR, lists solely in-frame clones and lacks some. This sample has 120,000 to 150,000 clones, with 75% to 85% found just once. CDR1 and CDR2 from the germline V gene are KGHSH and LQKENI. This CDR3 spans 15 amino acids. Trimming pared 4 bases from V and 0 bases from J, leaving 10 bases between. The sample comprised peripheral blood. The V call is TRBV18, the J call TRBJ2-1; D is uncertain. The receptor was isolated from a man in his fifties or sixties with acute or convalescent COVID-19. The CDR3 region is CASSREASSYNEQFF. The DNA of the CDR3 is TGTGCCAGCTCACGAGAGGCTAGCTCCTACAATGAGCAGTTCTTC.